This T cell receptor (beta chain) was recovered during a study of blood T cell repertoires in COVID-19. Study as a whole: The origin of the acute and convalescent COVID-19 samples was the United States, Italy and Spain. Sample material is recorded as cDNA or gDNA derived from T cells, B-cell-depleted T cells, or PBMCs.

Authors' processing steps: Reference gene primer amplification yielded estimated nucleated cell counts. Sequencing was performed with immunoSEQ multiplex PCR; in TCRdb, only in-frame clones are kept and a portion is missing. V and J calls and clone size are as listed in that table; D and trimming were resolved from the DNA. The sample lists roughly 70,000 clones; 90% were seen once. This CDR3 is 18 amino acids long. V lost 3 bases and J 0 bases, leaving 17 bases between the germline ends. Germline V gives CDR1 MNHEY, CDR2 SMNVEV (reference sequence). Source material: peripheral blood. The clonotype comes from a middle-aged man with acute or convalescent COVID-19. The chain has TRBV27 and TRBJ2-2; D may be TRBD1 (6 bases). The CDR3 is CASSLSDRPPTNTGELFF. CDR3 nucleotides: TGTGCCAGCAGTTTGTCGGACAGACCCCCCACGAACACCGGGGAGCTGTTTTTT.